This T cell receptor (beta chain) emerged from a study of blood T cell repertoires in COVID-19. Trimming cost V 1 base and J 0 bases; bases outside gene matches: 13. Germline-derived CDR1 and CDR2 are KGHSH and LQKENI. CDR3 length: 19 amino acids. Data came from immunoSEQ multiplex PCR; TCRdb stores just in-frame clones and leaves some out. The sample carries just over 95,000 clones, about nine tenths recorded once. This receptor was obtained from a man between 60 and 75 years old with acute or convalescent COVID-19. Material for sequencing was peripheral blood. This chain joins TRBV18 and TRBJ2-7, with 9 bases identical to TRBD1. CDR3 in amino acids: CASSPRFSGTGNYSYEQYF. The CDR3 coding sequence is TGTGCCAGCTCACCACGTTTTTCCGGGACAGGGAACTACTCCTACGAGCAGTACTTC.